This TCR beta chain came from a study of cytotoxic CD8 clonotypes in ibrutinib-treated CLL. Study in general: The taking of response samples occurred after a median roughly twelve months of treatment, with a range of 6 to 36.

Germline V gene lookup returns CDR1 MNHEY and CDR2 SMNVEV (reference sequence). This CDR3 has 13 amino acids. V shed 0 bases and J shed 13 bases, with 15 bases lying between them. This table comes from immunoSEQ multiplex PCR, and its TCRdb copy is limited to in-frame clones, with some not included. The sample holds around 33,000 clones; roughly 50% are singletons and the top ten take under 20%. The J gene is TRBJ1-2, the V gene TRBV27, with a tentative D call TRBD1 (6 bases). Sequencing used PBMCs, obtained before ibrutinib treatment. This receptor was obtained from a human donor with chronic lymphocytic leukemia. DNA for the CDR3: TGTGCCAGCAGTTTATCTACACAGGGTTCCTTCACCTTC. Translated, it gives CASSLSTQGSFTF.